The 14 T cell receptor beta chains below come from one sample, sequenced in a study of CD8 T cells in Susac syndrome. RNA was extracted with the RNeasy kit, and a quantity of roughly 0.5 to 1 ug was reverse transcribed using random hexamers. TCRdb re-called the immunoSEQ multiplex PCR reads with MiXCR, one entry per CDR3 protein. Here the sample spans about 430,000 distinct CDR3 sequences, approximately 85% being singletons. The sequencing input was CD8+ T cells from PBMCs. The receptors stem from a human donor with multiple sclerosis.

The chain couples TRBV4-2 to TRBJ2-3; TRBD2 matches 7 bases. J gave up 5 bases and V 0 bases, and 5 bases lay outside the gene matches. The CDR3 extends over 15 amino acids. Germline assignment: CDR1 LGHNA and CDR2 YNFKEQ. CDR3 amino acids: CASSQEGGGVDTQYF. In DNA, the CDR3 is TGTGCCAGCAGCCAAGAGGGCGGGGGAGTAGATACGCAGTATTTT.

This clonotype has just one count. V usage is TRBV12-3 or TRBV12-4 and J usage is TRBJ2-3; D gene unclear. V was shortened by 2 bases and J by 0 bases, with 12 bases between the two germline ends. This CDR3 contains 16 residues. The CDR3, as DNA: TGTGCCAGCAGTTTACACGAAGCGCCTAGCACAGATACGCAGTATTTT. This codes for CASSLHEAPSTDTQYF.

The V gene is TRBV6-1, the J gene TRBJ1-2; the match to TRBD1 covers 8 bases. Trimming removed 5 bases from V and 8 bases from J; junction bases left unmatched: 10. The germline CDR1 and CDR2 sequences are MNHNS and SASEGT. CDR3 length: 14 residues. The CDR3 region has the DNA TGTGCCAGCAGTACAGGGGGAAACTTATTAGGCTACACCTTC. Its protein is CASSTGGNLLGYTF.

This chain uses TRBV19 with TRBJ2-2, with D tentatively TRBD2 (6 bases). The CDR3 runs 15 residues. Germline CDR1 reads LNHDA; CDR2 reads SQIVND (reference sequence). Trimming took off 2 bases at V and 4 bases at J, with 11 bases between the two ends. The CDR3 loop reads CASSIRESGTGELFF. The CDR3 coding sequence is TGTGCCAGTAGTATACGGGAGAGCGGCACCGGGGAGCTGTTTTTT.

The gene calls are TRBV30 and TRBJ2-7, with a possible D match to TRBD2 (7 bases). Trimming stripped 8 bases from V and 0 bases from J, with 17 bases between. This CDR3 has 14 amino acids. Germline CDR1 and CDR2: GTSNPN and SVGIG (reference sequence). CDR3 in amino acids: CASDQGTISYEQYF. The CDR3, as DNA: TGTGCCAGCGATCAGGGGACTATCTCCTACGAGCAGTACTTC.

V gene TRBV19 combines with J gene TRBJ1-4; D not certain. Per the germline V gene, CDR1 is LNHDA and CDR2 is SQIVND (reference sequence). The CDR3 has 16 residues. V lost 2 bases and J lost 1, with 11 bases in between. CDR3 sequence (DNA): TGTGCCAGTAGTATAAGGGTCTTCGGAACTAATGAAAAACTGTTTTTT. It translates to CASSIRVFGTNEKLFF.

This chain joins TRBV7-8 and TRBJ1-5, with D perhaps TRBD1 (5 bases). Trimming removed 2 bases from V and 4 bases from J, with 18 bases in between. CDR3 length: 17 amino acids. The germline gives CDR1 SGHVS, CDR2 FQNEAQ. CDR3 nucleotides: TGTGCCAGCAGCTTAAGTTCAATTACCAGGGAAAATCAGCCCCAGCATTTT. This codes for CASSLSSITRENQPQHF.

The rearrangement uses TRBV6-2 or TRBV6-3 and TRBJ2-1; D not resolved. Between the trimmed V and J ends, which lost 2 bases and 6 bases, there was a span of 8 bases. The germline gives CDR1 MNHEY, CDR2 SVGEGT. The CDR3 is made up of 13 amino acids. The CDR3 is CASSYGPINEQFF. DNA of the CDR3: TGTGCCAGCAGTTACGGGCCGATCAATGAGCAGTTCTTC.

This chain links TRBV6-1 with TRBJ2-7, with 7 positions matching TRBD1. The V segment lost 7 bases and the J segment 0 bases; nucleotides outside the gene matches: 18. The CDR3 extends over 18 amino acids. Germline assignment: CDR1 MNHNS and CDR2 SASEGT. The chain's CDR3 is CASIAGDTTGRFSYEQYF. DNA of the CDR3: TGTGCCAGCATTGCAGGGGATACGACAGGGAGATTCTCCTACGAGCAGTACTTC.

The CDR3 DNA follows: TGCAGTGCTAGGACCGGAACCGACACAGATACGCAGTATTTT. Protein sequence: CSARTGTDTDTQYF. The rearrangement uses TRBV20-1 and TRBJ2-3; D unclear. The germline V gene encodes CDR1 DFQATT and CDR2 SNEGSKA (reference sequence). The germline V and J ends were trimmed by 3 bases and 2 bases, with 12 bases remaining between them. This CDR3 is built from 14 residues.

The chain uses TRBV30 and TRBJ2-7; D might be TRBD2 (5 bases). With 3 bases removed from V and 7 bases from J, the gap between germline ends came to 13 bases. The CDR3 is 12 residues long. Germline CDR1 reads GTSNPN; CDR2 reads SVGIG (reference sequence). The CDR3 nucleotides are TGTGCCTGGAGCGCTACGGGGAGAGAGCAGTACTTC. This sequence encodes CAWSATGREQYF.

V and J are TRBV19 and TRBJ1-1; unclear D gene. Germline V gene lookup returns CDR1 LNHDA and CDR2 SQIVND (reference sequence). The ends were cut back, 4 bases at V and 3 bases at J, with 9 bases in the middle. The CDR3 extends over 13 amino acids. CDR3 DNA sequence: TGTGCCAGTAGTAATTCGGGGTACACTGAAGCTTTCTTT. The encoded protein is CASSNSGYTEAFF.

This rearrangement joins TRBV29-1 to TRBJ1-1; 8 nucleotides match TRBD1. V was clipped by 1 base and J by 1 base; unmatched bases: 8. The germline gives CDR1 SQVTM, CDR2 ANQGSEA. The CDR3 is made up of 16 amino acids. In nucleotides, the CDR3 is TGCAGCGTTGAAGTCTTTACAGGGGGACCGAACACTGAAGCTTTCTTT. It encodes CSVEVFTGGPNTEAFF.

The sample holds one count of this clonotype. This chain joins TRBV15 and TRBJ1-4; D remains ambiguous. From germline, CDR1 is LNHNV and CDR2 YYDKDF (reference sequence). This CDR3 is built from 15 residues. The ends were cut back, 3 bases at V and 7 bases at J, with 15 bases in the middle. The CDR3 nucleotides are TGTGCCACCAGCAGGATCTCGGAGTCGAGTGAAAAACTGTTTTTT. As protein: CATSRISESSEKLFF.